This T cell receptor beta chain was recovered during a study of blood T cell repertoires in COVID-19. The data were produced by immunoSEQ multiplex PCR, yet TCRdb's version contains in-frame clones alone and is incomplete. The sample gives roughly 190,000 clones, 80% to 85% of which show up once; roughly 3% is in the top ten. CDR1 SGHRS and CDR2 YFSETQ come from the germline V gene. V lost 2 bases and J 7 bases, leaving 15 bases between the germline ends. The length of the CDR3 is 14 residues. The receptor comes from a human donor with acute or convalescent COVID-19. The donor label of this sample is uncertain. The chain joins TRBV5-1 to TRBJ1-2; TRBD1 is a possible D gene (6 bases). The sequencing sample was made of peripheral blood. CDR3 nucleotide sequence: TGCGCCAGCAGCTTCCCTGACAGGTCGAGTGGCTACACCTTC. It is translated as CASSFPDRSSGYTF.